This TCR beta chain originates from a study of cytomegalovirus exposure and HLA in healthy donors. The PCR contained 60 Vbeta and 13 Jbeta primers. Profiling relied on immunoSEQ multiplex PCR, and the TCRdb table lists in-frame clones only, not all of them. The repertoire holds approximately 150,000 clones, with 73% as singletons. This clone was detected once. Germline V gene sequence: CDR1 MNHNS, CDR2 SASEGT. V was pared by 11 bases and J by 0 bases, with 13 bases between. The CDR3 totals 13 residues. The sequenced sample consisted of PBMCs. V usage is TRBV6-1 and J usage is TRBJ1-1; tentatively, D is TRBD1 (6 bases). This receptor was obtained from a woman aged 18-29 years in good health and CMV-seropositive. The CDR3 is CAGTRWLNTEAFF. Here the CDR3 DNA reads TGTGCCGGGACAAGGTGGTTGAACACTGAAGCTTTCTTT.